The next 30 T cell receptor beta chains were all read from a single sample in a study of blood T cell repertoires in COVID-19. The method was immunoSEQ multiplex PCR; TCRdb's version includes in-frame clones alone and lacks a portion of them. The sample lists about 200,000 clones, around nine tenths occurring once. Sequenced: peripheral blood. The receptors were gathered from a man in his sixties who had recovered from COVID-19.

The chain links TRBV7-8 to TRBJ2-3, with 7 bases aligning to TRBD1. This CDR3 is 16 amino acids long. Germline CDR1 SGHVS, CDR2 FQNEAQ. The J segment lost 2 bases and the V segment lost 5 bases, leaving 10 bases of the junction unmatched. The CDR3 DNA is TGTGCCAGCAGCATAAAGGGGGCAAGCCCCACAGATACGCAGTATTTT. Amino acids: CASSIKGASPTDTQYF.

J is TRBJ2-7 and V is TRBV2; the match to TRBD2 covers 9 bases. V dropped 10 bases and J dropped 6; count of bases not matched to a gene: 19. The germline V gene has CDR1 SNHLY and CDR2 FYNNEI. The CDR3 spans 16 residues. In DNA form, the CDR3 reads TGTGCCACTACGCTCACGGGGCTAGCGGGAACCGGCGAGCAGTACTTC. Translated, it gives CATTLTGLAGTGEQYF.

V usage is TRBV5-6 and J usage is TRBJ1-6; D may be TRBD1 (6 bases). CDR1 and CDR2 from the germline V gene are SGHDT and YYEEEE. Trimming shortened V by 4 bases and J by 9 bases, and 14 bases separated the two germline ends. This CDR3 is built from 14 residues. CDR3 residues: CASSRGGLTSPLHF. The CDR3 DNA is TGTGCCAGCAGCCGAGGGGGTTTAACTTCACCCCTCCACTTT. Together with reference TRBV5-6 and TRBJ1-6, the CDR3 gives the full variable domain: DAGVTQSPTHLIKTRGQQVTLRCSPKSGHDTVSWYQQALGQGPQFIFQYYEEEERQRGNFPDRFSGHQFPNYSSELNVNALLLGDSALYLCASSRGGLTSPLHFGNGTRLTVT.

Concerning this clone: This sample includes further DNA sequences coding for the same CDR3. The J gene is TRBJ1-1, the V gene TRBV29-1; 9 positions match TRBD1. This CDR3 has 13 amino acids. V was pared by 5 bases and J by 1 base, with 2 bases of the junction left unmatched. The V gene's germline CDR1 is SQVTM and CDR2 ANQGSEA. The CDR3 loop is CSVTTGGNTEAFF. The DNA for the CDR3 is TGCAGCGTTACGACAGGGGGGAACACTGAAGCTTTCTTT.

The J gene is TRBJ1-5, the V gene TRBV7-8; maybe TRBD1 (5 bases). This CDR3 is 14 amino acids long. The V gene's germline CDR1 is SGHVS and CDR2 FQNEAQ. The V end was cut by 5 bases, the J end by 1 base, with 9 bases between. CDR3 DNA: TGTGCCAGCAGCCCTCAGGGCAGCAATCAGCCCCAGCATTTT. It is translated as CASSPQGSNQPQHF.

The rearrangement links TRBV7-9 to TRBJ2-7; TRBD1 is a possible D gene (7 bases). This CDR3 is built from 13 residues. CDR1 and CDR2 (germline): SEHNR, FQNEAQ (reference sequence). V lost 6 bases and J 4 bases, leaving 13 bases between the germline ends. This CDR3 is CASSLTGRYEQYF. In DNA form, the CDR3 reads TGTGCCAGCAGTTTGACAGGGAGGTACGAGCAGTACTTC.

V gene TRBV7-8 combines with J gene TRBJ1-2; TRBD1 might be the D (5 bases). Germline V gene lookup returns CDR1 SGHVS and CDR2 FQNEAQ. V was cut by 5 bases and J by 1 base, with 14 bases left in between. The CDR3 extends over 15 amino acids. As DNA, the CDR3 is TGTGCCAGCAGCCCTCCCAGGGCTAATAACTATGGCTACACCTTC. Amino acids: CASSPPRANNYGYTF.

CDR3 loop: CASSLNSLQEFF. CDR3 DNA sequence: TGTGCCAGCAGTCTTAATTCCTTGCAGGAGTTCTTC. The V gene is TRBV28, the J gene TRBJ2-1, with no clear D. Germline V CDR1 and CDR2: MDHEN, SYDVKM. The length of the CDR3 is 12 residues. V was cut by 5 bases and J by 14 bases, with 16 bases left in between.

The chain has TRBV4-2 and TRBJ1-2; D may be TRBD1 (5 bases). Germline V CDR1 and CDR2: LGHNA, YNFKEQ. The V end lost 4 bases, the J end lost 4 bases, and 16 bases lay between the germline ends. The CDR3 runs to 15 residues. The CDR3 DNA sequence: TGTGCCAGCAGCCTTACCCTTCAGGGCGGCTATGGCTACACCTTC. This gives the protein CASSLTLQGGYGYTF.

This clone was detected a few times. This chain connects TRBV27 to TRBJ1-6; 9 bases fit TRBD1. Germline V gene lookup returns CDR1 MNHEY and CDR2 SMNVEV (reference sequence). V lost 4 bases, J lost 10 bases, and 8 bases stayed unmatched. The CDR3 consists of 15 residues. For the CDR3, the DNA is TGTGCCAGCAGTTCGTACAGGGGGCAGGGGTCACCCCTCCACTTT. Protein product: CASSSYRGQGSPLHF.

This chain links TRBV20-1 with TRBJ2-5; the match to TRBD1 covers 9 bases. This CDR3 has 15 residues. V lost 3 bases, J lost 2 bases, and 7 bases stayed unmatched. Per the germline V gene, CDR1 is DFQATT and CDR2 is SNEGSKA (reference sequence). The CDR3 nucleotides read TGCAGTGCTAGTGGGACAGGGATGGGGCAAGAGACCCAGTACTTC. Translation gives CSASGTGMGQETQYF.

The chain is built from TRBV11-3 and TRBJ2-7; TRBD2 matches 7 bases. The CDR3 covers 13 residues. Germline V gene data show CDR1 as SGHNT and CDR2 as YENEEA. V trimming: 3 bases; J trimming: 2 bases; junction bases outside the gene matches: 1. The CDR3 loop is CASSFGGAYEQYF. The CDR3 DNA is TGTGCCAGCAGCTTTGGGGGGGCCTACGAGCAGTACTTC. Full variable domain (rest looked up from reference TRBV11-3 and TRBJ2-7): EAGVVQSPRYKIIEKKQPVAFWCNPISGHNTLYWYLQNLGQGPELLIRYENEEAVDDSQLPKDRFSAERLKGVDSTLKIQPAELGDSAVYLCASSFGGAYEQYFGPGTRLTVT.

This rearrangement joins TRBV18 to TRBJ2-5; 9 positions agree with TRBD1. The CDR3 totals 17 residues. Germline V gene lookup returns CDR1 KGHSH and CDR2 LQKENI. Losses at the gene ends were 1 base for V and 5 bases for J; bases not matched to a gene: 11. The DNA for the CDR3 is TGTGCCAGCTCACCACTCACTGGACAGGGGTATTTGGAGACCCAGTACTTC. Its protein is CASSPLTGQGYLETQYF. The full variable domain, in which reference TRBV18 and TRBJ2-5 provide the parts outside the CDR3, is NAGVMQNPRHLVRRRGQEARLRCSPMKGHSHVYWYRQLPEEGLKFMVYLQKENIIDESGMPKERFSAEFPKEGPSILRIQQVVRGDSAAYFCASSPLTGQGYLETQYFGPGTRLLVL.

The chain couples TRBV29-1 to TRBJ2-5; D unresolved. V dropped 0 bases and J dropped 5 bases, with 13 bases sitting between them. The length of the CDR3 is 14 residues. Looked up from germline, CDR1 is SQVTM and CDR2 is ANQGSEA. The CDR3 DNA reads as TGCAGCGTTGAAGAACCGGGTTTTCGGGAGACCCAGTACTTC. Its protein is CSVEEPGFRETQYF.

This clone was counted a single time. The V gene is TRBV27, the J gene TRBJ2-5; D might be TRBD1 (5 bases). Trimming pared 3 bases from V and 5 bases from J, leaving 13 bases between. The CDR3 contains 14 residues. In germline, CDR1 is MNHEY, CDR2 SMNVEV (reference sequence). CDR3 amino acids: CASSFRGAGETQYF. CDR3 sequence (DNA): TGTGCCAGCAGTTTCCGTGGGGCTGGGGAGACCCAGTACTTC.

DNA of the CDR3: TGTCCCGAGCAGGGGGCCTCCTACGAGCAGTACTTC. Translation gives CPEQGASYEQYF. The chain joins TRBV6-5 to TRBJ2-7, with 8 bases matching TRBD1. CDR1 is MNHEY, CDR2 SVGAGI, per germline. This CDR3 spans 12 amino acids.

This rearrangement joins TRBV5-8 to TRBJ2-2; 13 bases are a match to TRBD2. This CDR3 has 17 residues. Germline CDR1 is SGHTS and CDR2 is YDEGEE. V trimming: 3 bases; J trimming: 6 bases; junction bases outside the gene matches: 8. CDR3 protein: CASSSGLAGLLPGELFF. CDR3 sequence (DNA): TGTGCCAGCAGCTCGGGACTAGCGGGATTACTCCCCGGGGAGCTGTTTTTT. The entire variable domain, with the rest obtained from reference TRBV5-8 and TRBJ2-2, is as follows: EAGVTQSPTHLIKTRGQQATLRCSPISGHTSVYWYQQALGLGLQFLLWYDEGEERNRGNFPPRFSGRQFPNYSSELNVNALELEDSALYLCASSSGLAGLLPGELFFGEGSRLTVL.

The gene calls are TRBV6-5 and TRBJ2-7; D may be TRBD2 (6 bases). V lost 6 bases, J lost 7 bases, and 22 bases lay in between. Germline V gene lookup returns CDR1 MNHEY and CDR2 SVGAGI. This CDR3 contains 15 residues. CDR3 sequence (DNA): TGTGCCAGCAGACCCGGACCAGTGGAGGGGCGGGAGCAGTACTTC. Amino acids: CASRPGPVEGREQYF.

This rearrangement joins TRBV5-4 to TRBJ1-1; D ambiguous. CDR1 and CDR2 (germline): SGHNT, YYREEE (reference sequence). Trimming cost V 4 bases and J 1 base, with 14 bases left between them. The CDR3 runs 15 residues. CDR3 in DNA: TGTGCCAGCAGCCGTCTTGGAGTCGGGAACACTGAAGCTTTCTTT. This translates into CASSRLGVGNTEAFF. Combining the CDR3 with reference TRBV5-4 and TRBJ1-1 gives the whole variable domain ETGVTQSPTHLIKTRGQQVTLRCSSQSGHNTVSWYQQALGQGPQFIFQYYREEENGRGNFPPRFSGLQFPNYSSELNVNALELDDSALYLCASSRLGVGNTEAFFGQGTRLTVV.

V gene TRBV7-9 combines with J gene TRBJ1-1; D call uncertain. Germline V gene sequence: CDR1 SEHNR, CDR2 FQNEAQ (reference sequence). Trimming removed 6 bases from V and 3 bases from J, with 11 bases in between. CDR3 length equals 13 residues. The CDR3 is CASREVGDTEAFF. The CDR3 nucleotides read TGTGCCAGCAGGGAAGTAGGAGACACTGAAGCTTTCTTT. The full variable domain, completed using reference TRBV7-9 and TRBJ1-1, is DTGVSQNPRHKITKRGQNVTFRCDPISEHNRLYWYRQTLGQGPEFLTYFQNEAQLEKSRLLSDRFSAERPKGSFSTLEIQRTEQGDSAMYLCASREVGDTEAFFGQGTRLTVV.

This chain joins TRBV9 and TRBJ2-2; tentative D call: TRBD1 (5 bases). The germline V gene has CDR1 SGDLS and CDR2 YYNGEE. The CDR3 has 13 amino acids. The V gene lost 4 bases and the J gene lost 5 bases, with 9 bases spanning the gap. The CDR3 reads CASSTRVTGELFF. The CDR3 coding sequence is TGTGCCAGCAGCACCAGGGTTACCGGGGAGCTGTTTTTT. Full variable domain (outside the CDR3, taken from reference TRBV9 and TRBJ2-2): DSGVTQTPKHLITATGQRVTLRCSPRSGDLSVYWYQQSLDQGLQFLIQYYNGEERAKGNILERFSAQQFPDLHSELNLSSLELGDSALYFCASSTRVTGELFFGEGSRLTVL.

The chain uses TRBV5-1 and TRBJ1-6; 9 bases map to TRBD1. V shed 4 bases and J 10 bases; nucleotides not matched to a gene: 18. This CDR3 is built from 18 residues. Looked up from germline, CDR1 is SGHRS and CDR2 is YFSETQ. The CDR3 protein is CASSGGDYRDRVLSPLHF. DNA of the CDR3: TGCGCCAGCAGCGGAGGGGATTACCGGGACAGGGTGTTATCACCCCTCCACTTT.

The rearrangement uses TRBV3-1 (or the pseudogene TRBV3-2) and TRBJ2-6; 11 bases map to TRBD2. Looked up from germline, CDR1 is LGHDT and CDR2 is YNNKEL (reference sequence). J lost 1 base, V lost 7 bases, and 3 bases had no gene match. This CDR3 has 16 amino acids. The CDR3 spells CASTPSGGSGANVLTF. The CDR3 DNA follows: TGTGCCAGCACCCCTAGCGGGGGGTCTGGGGCCAACGTCCTGACTTTC.

The chain uses TRBV9 and TRBJ2-5, with 8 bases matching TRBD1. J lost 3 bases, V lost 2 bases, and 6 bases had no gene match. In germline, CDR1 is SGDLS, CDR2 YYNGEE. CDR3 size: 15 residues. CDR3 DNA: TGTGCCAGCAGCGTCCAGGGACAGGTTAAAGAGACCCAGTACTTC. This encodes CASSVQGQVKETQYF.

The chain couples TRBV3-1 (or the pseudogene TRBV3-2) to TRBJ2-6; possible D gene TRBD2, 5 bases. From germline, CDR1 is LGHDT and CDR2 YNNKEL (reference sequence). This CDR3 is built from 14 residues. V was pared by 8 bases and J by 0 bases, with 8 bases between. CDR3 bases: TGTGCCAGCGGACTGGGCTCTGGGGCCAACGTCCTGACTTTC. This gives the protein CASGLGSGANVLTF.

The chain recombines TRBV18 with TRBJ1-6; no definite D call. Germline V gene data show CDR1 as KGHSH and CDR2 as LQKENI. The V end was cut by 5 bases, the J end by 4 bases, with 3 bases between. The CDR3 length is 12 residues. The CDR3 bases are TGTGCCAGCTCATCGTATAATTCACCCCTCCACTTT. It is translated as CASSSYNSPLHF.

This sequence joins TRBV24-1 and TRBJ2-2; D is ambiguous. CDR3 size: 13 residues. V was trimmed by 6 bases and J by 5 bases, leaving 9 bases between them. From germline, CDR1 is KGHDR and CDR2 SFDVKD. CDR3 sequence: CATSKHGTGELFF. Here the CDR3 DNA reads TGTGCCACCAGTAAACACGGGACCGGGGAGCTGTTTTTT.

The chain links TRBV5-1 to TRBJ2-7; D unresolved. V was pared by 2 bases and J by 5 bases, with 5 bases between. The germline gives CDR1 SGHRS, CDR2 YFSETQ. This CDR3 is built from 11 residues. The CDR3 region is CASSLENEQYF. The CDR3 region has the DNA TGCGCCAGCAGCTTAGAGAACGAGCAGTACTTC.

J is TRBJ2-1 and V is TRBV5-1; 7 bases are a match to TRBD1. The CDR3 has 15 residues. With 7 bases clipped from V and 5 bases from J, the junction kept 12 bases outside the gene matches. Germline loops: CDR1 SGHRS, CDR2 YFSETQ. CDR3 bases: TGCGCCAGCGGCCAAAATGGACAGGTTAACAATGAGCAGTTCTTC. It is translated as CASGQNGQVNNEQFF.

The chain employs TRBV13 and TRBJ2-4, with D possibly being TRBD1 (5 bases). The V gene lost 2 bases and the J gene lost 0 bases, with 8 bases spanning the gap. CDR1 PRHDT and CDR2 FYEKMQ come from the germline V gene (reference sequence). CDR3 length: 15 residues. This CDR3 reads CASSLPRGAKNIQYF. The CDR3 DNA sequence: TGTGCCAGCAGCTTACCTAGGGGAGCCAAAAACATTCAGTACTTC.